Given below is one TCR beta chain in context. PCR was performed a second time for about 7 to 12 cycles using a sample-barcoded 5' primer and a J-beta primer mix. TCRdb re-analysed the 5' RACE reads in MiXCR, keeping a single row per CDR3 protein. The data show about 1.5 million distinct CDR3 sequences, with 42% seen just once and 7% to 9.5% held by the top ten. This sample stems from a study of blood T cells in healthy people across ages. Germline CDR1 reads SGHTS; CDR2 reads YDEGEE. The CDR3 loop spans 13 amino acids. The sequenced sample consisted of blood. The receptor's source is a woman aged 18-29 years in good health. The V gene is TRBV5-8, the J gene TRBJ2-4, with D possibly TRBD2 on 5 matching bases. The end of the DNA fits TRBJ2-5 better, so the J call may be wrong. CDR3 loop: CASSKGGFETQYF. For the CDR3, the DNA is TGTGCCAGCAGCAAGGGCGGGTTTGAGACCCAGTACTTC.